This T cell receptor beta chain was recorded in a study of blood T cell repertoires in COVID-19. Using immunoSEQ multiplex PCR, the repertoire was profiled, and TCRdb retains in-frame clones only, with some absent. The sample has tens of thousands of clones, roughly 80% seen once; the top ten hold 24%. V lost 3 bases and J lost 4; bases outside the gene matches: 4. CDR3 size: 16 residues. The germline gives CDR1 KGHDR, CDR2 SFDVKD. Sequencing was performed on peripheral blood. The sequence was obtained from a human donor in a cohort sampled during active COVID-19. V is TRBV24-1 and J is TRBJ2-1, with 11 nucleotides matching TRBD2. The CDR3: CATSDQGLADYNEQFF. CDR3 bases: TGTGCCACCAGTGATCAGGGACTAGCGGATTACAATGAGCAGTTCTTC.